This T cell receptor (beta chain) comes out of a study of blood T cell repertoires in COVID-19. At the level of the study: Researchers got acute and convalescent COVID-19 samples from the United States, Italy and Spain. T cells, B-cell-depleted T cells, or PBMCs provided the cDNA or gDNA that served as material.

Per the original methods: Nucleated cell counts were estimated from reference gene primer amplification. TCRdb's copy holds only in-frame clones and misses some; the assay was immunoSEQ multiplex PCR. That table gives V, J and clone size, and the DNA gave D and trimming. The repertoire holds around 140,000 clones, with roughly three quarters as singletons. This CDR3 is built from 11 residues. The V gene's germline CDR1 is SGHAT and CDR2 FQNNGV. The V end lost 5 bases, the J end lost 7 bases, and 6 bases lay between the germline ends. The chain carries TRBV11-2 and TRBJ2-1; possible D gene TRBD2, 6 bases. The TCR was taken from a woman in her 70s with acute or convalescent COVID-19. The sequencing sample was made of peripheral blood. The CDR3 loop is CASSGGNEQFF. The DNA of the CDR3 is TGTGCCAGCAGCGGGGGGAATGAGCAGTTCTTC.